What follows are 20 T cell receptor beta chains derived from one specimen sequenced in a study of read filtering for tumor transcriptome and immune sequencing. Molecular barcoded adaptors covering alpha/delta and beta/gamma chains were used on 400 to 450 ng RNA. TCRdb called the reads again in MiXCR, with one record for every CDR3 protein. Here the sample spans 57,000 or so distinct CDR3 sequences, about a fifth being singletons. The sample was a population of CD138-negative cells sorted from bone marrow. Every receptor here comes from a donor at least 40 years old with multiple myeloma.

There are many counts of this clonotype. This chain uses TRBV3-1 with TRBJ2-7, with 8 positions matching TRBD2. Per germline, CDR1 LGHDT and CDR2 YNNKEL (reference sequence). The CDR3 has 16 amino acids. The ends lost 3 bases at V and 5 bases at J; junction bases unmatched: 12. CDR3 sequence (DNA): TGTGCCAGCAGCCAGCCGGGACTAGAGAGTTTGGACGAGCAGTACTTC. Translation gives CASSQPGLESLDEQYF.

Judged by abundance, this clonotype is medium-sized (0.01 to 0.1%). The J gene is TRBJ2-1, the V gene TRBV3-1, with 9 nucleotides matching TRBD2. V trimming: 1 base; J trimming: 9 bases; junction bases outside the gene matches: 4. CDR3 length: 14 residues. Germline V gene sequence: CDR1 LGHDT, CDR2 YNNKEL (reference sequence). CDR3 sequence (DNA): TGTGCCAGCAGCCAAGGGCTAGCGGGATCTGAGCAGTTCTTC. It codes for CASSQGLAGSEQFF.

Note on this clonotype: The CDR3 ends on some other residue instead of the conserved phenylalanine or tryptophan, so this is likely a read error. This chain joins TRBV20-1 and TRBJ1-2; D may be TRBD1 (6 bases). V lost 0 bases, J lost 1 base, and 12 bases lay in between. Germline CDR1 reads DFQATT; CDR2 reads SNEGSKA (reference sequence). This CDR3 spans 15 amino acids. The DNA of the CDR3 is TGCAGTGCTAGAGATGTGAGGGGGTTTAACTATGGCTACACCCTC. The encoded protein is CSARDVRGFNYGYTL.

Points on this clonotype: A read error may be the cause here, since a much bigger clone is one base away. This rearrangement joins TRBV20-1 to TRBJ2-7, with D tentatively TRBD2 (6 bases). The CDR3 sequence is 16 residues long. V was clipped by 3 bases and J by 3 bases, with 21 bases between them. CDR1 DFQATT and CDR2 SNEGSKA come from the germline V gene (reference sequence). The CDR3 protein is CSASRFRLARIYEQYF. CDR3 nucleotide sequence: TGCAGTGCTAGCCGTTTTCGGCTAGCGAGAATCTACGAGCAGTACTTC.

A note on this clonotype: Possible read error: a much larger clone is one base away. V gene TRBV29-1 combines with J gene TRBJ1-1; 7 bases are shared with TRBD1. Per germline, CDR1 SQVTM and CDR2 ANQGSEA. The length of the CDR3 is 14 residues. CDR3 region: CSVGEGGGATDAFF. CDR3 sequence (DNA): TGCAGCGTCGGCGAGGGAGGGGGCGCGACTGACGCTTTCTTT.

Many counts were recorded for this clonotype. This chain joins TRBV29-1 and TRBJ2-5; D is perhaps TRBD2 (6 bases). This CDR3 has 16 residues. Germline assignment: CDR1 SQVTM and CDR2 ANQGSEA. Trimming cost V 6 bases and J 2 bases, with 22 bases left between them. CDR3 protein: CSVGPLVIAAQETQYF. The CDR3, as DNA: TGCAGCGTGGGCCCTCTCGTGATAGCGGCACAAGAGACCCAGTACTTC.

Notes on this clonotype: Just one base apart from a much larger clone, this may be a read error. The chain uses TRBV3-1 and TRBJ2-7; D not certain. The germline V gene encodes CDR1 LGHDT and CDR2 YNNKEL (reference sequence). This CDR3 is built from 15 residues. Trimming removed 3 bases at V and 1 base at J, with 13 bases between. Written as DNA, the CDR3 is TGTGCCAGCAGCCAGGGCTTGGCTGAATCCTACGAGCAGTACTTC. It translates to CASSQGLAESYEQYF.

This clonotype was counted many times. DNA of the CDR3: TGTGCCAGCACTGGGACGGGCGCTGGCGAGCAGTACTTC. This gives the protein CASTGTGAGEQYF. The rearrangement joins TRBV28 to TRBJ2-7; D is perhaps TRBD1 or TRBD2 (5 bases each). The CDR3 covers 13 residues. Trimming took off 7 bases at V and 6 bases at J, with 16 bases between the two ends. CDR1 and CDR2 from the germline V gene are MDHEN and SYDVKM. The whole variable domain, remainder taken from reference TRBV28 and TRBJ2-7, is DVKVTQSSRYLVKRTGEKVFLECVQDMDHENMFWYRQDPGLGLRLIYFSYDVKMKEKGDIPEGYSVSREKKERFSLILESASTNQTSMYLCASTGTGAGEQYFGPGTRLTVT.

The gene calls are TRBV20-1 and TRBJ2-1; 8 bases line up with TRBD1. Unmatched junction bases numbered 6, after V lost 5 bases and J lost 0 bases. This CDR3 is 15 amino acids long. Looked up from germline, CDR1 is DFQATT and CDR2 is SNEGSKA (reference sequence). CDR3 region: CSAAGTGYSYNEQFF. The CDR3 DNA reads as TGCAGTGCTGCAGGGACAGGATACTCCTACAATGAGCAGTTCTTC.

This clonotype was seen ten or more times. This chain connects TRBV11-3 to TRBJ2-3; 9 positions match TRBD2. The CDR3 sequence is 15 residues long. Germline CDR1 SGHNT, CDR2 YENEEA. V was pared by 3 bases and J by 4 bases, with 5 bases of the junction left unmatched. CDR3 protein: CASSFGTSSPDTQYF. In DNA form, the CDR3 reads TGTGCCAGCAGCTTCGGGACTAGCTCCCCAGATACGCAGTATTTT.

Ten or more counts support this clonotype. CDR3 region: CASNRGYEQYF. CDR3 coding DNA: TGTGCCAGCAATAGAGGGTACGAGCAGTACTTC. V is TRBV27 and J is TRBJ2-7, with D perhaps matching TRBD2 (5 bases). The CDR3 consists of 11 residues. V lost 7 bases, J lost 4 bases, and 8 bases lay in between. Per germline, CDR1 MNHEY and CDR2 SMNVEV (reference sequence).

A note on this clonotype: A single base separates this from a much larger clone, so it may be a read error. The gene calls are TRBV7-9 and TRBJ1-4, with 7 bases that match TRBD1. This CDR3 has 15 amino acids. CDR1 and CDR2 (germline): SEHNR, FQNEAQ (reference sequence). The DNA of the CDR3 is TGTGCCAGCAGCACAGACAGGGCCAGGGATGAAAAACTGCTTTTT. It is translated as CASSTDRARDEKLLF.

This clonotype has at least ten counts. The chain uses TRBV20-1 and TRBJ2-1, with TRBD2 matching 9 bases. V was pared by 5 bases and J by 4 bases, with 9 bases of the junction left unmatched. The CDR3 consists of 15 residues. CDR1 and CDR2 (germline): DFQATT, SNEGSKA (reference sequence). CDR3 nucleotide sequence: TGCAGTGCTTCACCGGCTAGCGGGGCGTACAATGAGCAGTTCTTC. It translates to CSASPASGAYNEQFF.

A few counts support this clonotype. The chain couples TRBV11-2 to TRBJ2-7; 8 nucleotides match TRBD2. The CDR3 extends over 16 amino acids. V lost 0 bases and J lost 5; bases outside the gene matches: 9. Germline-derived CDR1 and CDR2 are SGHAT and FQNNGV. The CDR3, as DNA: TGTGCCAGCAGCTTAGATGTTCTTAGCGGGAAAAACGAGCAGTACTTC. This gives the protein CASSLDVLSGKNEQYF.

This clonotype has at least ten counts. This chain links TRBV11-1 with TRBJ2-3; D might be TRBD1 (6 bases). The CDR3 runs 14 residues. Per the germline V gene, CDR1 is SGHAT and CDR2 is FQDESV (reference sequence). V was trimmed by 3 bases and J by 5 bases, leaving 12 bases between them. For the CDR3, the DNA is TGTGCCAGCAGCTTCAACAGGGTTTTAGATACGCAGTATTTT. Its translation: CASSFNRVLDTQYF.

The sample holds many counts of this clonotype. The chain joins TRBV19 to TRBJ2-7, with 16 bases matching TRBD2. The germline V gene has CDR1 LNHDA and CDR2 SQIVND (reference sequence). V lost 4 bases, J lost 3 bases, and 3 bases stayed unmatched. This CDR3 is built from 16 residues. The CDR3: CASSTGTSGRGYEQYF. CDR3 DNA sequence: TGTGCCAGTAGTACCGGGACTAGCGGGAGGGGCTACGAGCAGTACTTC.

This clonotype was counted many times. This chain joins TRBV9 and TRBJ2-2; TRBD1 matches 7 bases. V lost 4 bases, J lost 2 bases, and 8 bases stayed unmatched. The V gene's germline CDR1 is SGDLS and CDR2 YYNGEE. CDR3 length equals 16 residues. CDR3 sequence reads: CASSPQGWANTGELFF. The CDR3 DNA sequence: TGTGCCAGCAGCCCACAGGGGTGGGCTAACACCGGGGAGCTGTTTTTT. Full variable domain (rest looked up from reference TRBV9 and TRBJ2-2): DSGVTQTPKHLITATGQRVTLRCSPRSGDLSVYWYQQSLDQGLQFLIQYYNGEERAKGNILERFSAQQFPDLHSELNLSSLELGDSALYFCASSPQGWANTGELFFGEGSRLTVL.

This clonotype was found many times. The chain couples TRBV2 to TRBJ2-5; D gene uncertain. V was trimmed by 6 bases and J by 2 bases, leaving 4 bases between them. The CDR3 has 11 amino acids. CDR1 SNHLY and CDR2 FYNNEI come from the germline V gene. The CDR3 DNA reads as TGTGCCAGCAGGGGGCAAGAGACCCAGTACTTC. It encodes CASRGQETQYF.

This clonotype was counted many times. V is TRBV19 and J is TRBJ2-1; a possible D gene is TRBD1 (5 bases). Looked up from germline, CDR1 is LNHDA and CDR2 is SQIVND (reference sequence). V lost 9 bases to trimming and J lost 6 bases, with 15 bases between them. This CDR3 comprises 13 residues. The CDR3 protein is CASRDSEPNEQFF. CDR3 bases: TGTGCCAGCCGTGACAGTGAGCCCAATGAGCAGTTCTTC.

This clonotype was counted at least ten times. The rearrangement uses TRBV7-3 and TRBJ1-1, with D uncertain. V lost 4 bases and J lost 0, with 6 bases in between. CDR3 size: 13 residues. Germline V gives CDR1 SGHTA, CDR2 FQGTGA. CDR3 nucleotide sequence: TGTGCCAGCAGCTGGACGGTGAACACTGAAGCTTTCTTT. Its translation: CASSWTVNTEAFF. The whole variable domain, remainder taken from reference TRBV7-3 and TRBJ1-1, is GAGVSQTPSNKVTEKGKYVELRCDPISGHTALYWYRQSLGQGPEFLIYFQGTGAADDSGLPNDRFFAVRPEGSVSTLKIQRTERGDSAVYLCASSWTVNTEAFFGQGTRLTVV.